A selection of T cell receptor beta chains follows, all from one sample in a study of cytomegalovirus exposure and HLA in healthy donors. Only in-frame clones appear in the TCRdb table, and some are missing; sequencing was by immunoSEQ multiplex PCR. The table has 130,000 or so clones, approximately 74% seen once; the top ten hold 5.5% to 7%. Sample: PBMCs. These receptors all stem from a middle-aged man in good health and CMV-seropositive. Both conserved end residues are part of each CDR3. The order of the fields is clone size, V gene, J gene, D gene, CDR3 DNA, CDR3 protein. A D gene is named only where the DNA matches it firmly. The listing skips clone size in some rows; elsewhere it reads once, few, many or a size class.

clone size: NA; V gene: TRBV7-2; J gene: TRBJ2-7; D gene: NA; CDR3 DNA: TGTGCCAGCAGCTTAGGGCTAGCATTCTACGAGCAGTACTTC; CDR3 protein: CASSLGLAFYEQYF
clone size: NA; V gene: TRBV6-6; J gene: TRBJ1-5; D gene: NA; CDR3 DNA: TGTGCCAGCACTATAGGGGGAAACAATCAGCCCCAGCATTTT; CDR3 protein: CASTIGGNNQPQHF
clone size: NA; V gene: TRBV6-1; J gene: TRBJ2-5; D gene: TRBD1; CDR3 DNA: TGTGCCAGCAGTTGGGACAGGGGCAAAGAGACCCAGTACTTC; CDR3 protein: CASSWDRGKETQYF
clone size: NA; V gene: TRBV5-6; J gene: TRBJ2-1; D gene: NA; CDR3 DNA: TGTGCCAGCAGTGCAGGACCTCAGGGCATACAGTTCTTC; CDR3 protein: CASSAGPQGIQFF
clone size: NA; V gene: TRBV7-8; J gene: TRBJ1-3; D gene: TRBD1; CDR3 DNA: TGTGCCAGCAGCTTAGGGGACAGGATCTCTGGAAACACCATATATTTT; CDR3 protein: CASSLGDRISGNTIYF
clone size: NA; V gene: TRBV27; J gene: TRBJ2-3; D gene: TRBD1; CDR3 DNA: TGTGCCAGCAGTCAACATCGGACAGGGAGGACAGATACGCAGTATTTT; CDR3 protein: CASSQHRTGRTDTQYF
clone size: NA; V gene: TRBV5-1; J gene: TRBJ1-6; D gene: NA; CDR3 DNA: TGCGCCAGCAGCTTGGAACAGGGTAAAGCACCCCTCCACTTT; CDR3 protein: CASSLEQGKAPLHF
clone size: NA; V gene: TRBV20-1; J gene: TRBJ1-1; D gene: NA; CDR3 DNA: TGCACCAGTAGGGGGAACACTGAAGCTTTCTTT; CDR3 protein: CTSRGNTEAFF
clone size: NA; V gene: TRBV5-1; J gene: TRBJ1-2; D gene: NA; CDR3 DNA: TGCGCCAGCAGCTTTCTCTGGACAGATGGCTACACCTTC; CDR3 protein: CASSFLWTDGYTF
clone size: few; V gene: TRBV5-1; J gene: TRBJ1-5; D gene: TRBD1; CDR3 DNA: TGCGCCAGCAGCTTGGAAGCCTTTAGAGACAGGGTAAACCCCCAATGTAATCAGCCCCAGCATTTT; CDR3 protein: CASSLEAFRDRVNPQCNQPQHF
clone size: few; V gene: TRBV7-6; J gene: TRBJ1-4; D gene: TRBD1; CDR3 DNA: TGTGCCAGCAGCATTGGGACAGCAACTAATGAAAAACTGTTTTTT; CDR3 protein: CASSIGTATNEKLFF
clone size: NA; V gene: TRBV9; J gene: TRBJ2-7; D gene: TRBD1; CDR3 DNA: TGTGCCAGCAGCCCAGGGGGCGACGAGCAGTACTTC; CDR3 protein: CASSPGGDEQYF
clone size: NA; V gene: TRBV19; J gene: TRBJ2-2; D gene: TRBD2; CDR3 DNA: TGTGCCAGTAGTATAAGGACTAGCGGGAGCTCCGGGGAGCTGTTTTTT; CDR3 protein: CASSIRTSGSSGELFF
clone size: NA; V gene: TRBV5-5; J gene: TRBJ1-5; D gene: NA; CDR3 DNA: TGTGCCAGCAGCTTGAAGGCGGTTCAGCCCCAGCATTTT; CDR3 protein: CASSLKAVQPQHF
clone size: NA; V gene: TRBV29-1; J gene: TRBJ2-7; D gene: NA; CDR3 DNA: TGCAGCGTTGAACTTCTAGCAGGGGCATCCTACGAGCAGTACTTC; CDR3 protein: CSVELLAGASYEQYF
clone size: once; V gene: TRBV2; J gene: TRBJ1-4; D gene: NA; CDR3 DNA: TGTGCCAGCACCGATCGTGGAGGGCGCGTCGAAAAACTGTTTTTT; CDR3 protein: CASTDRGGRVEKLFF
clone size: NA; V gene: TRBV10-3; J gene: TRBJ2-5; D gene: TRBD1; CDR3 DNA: TGTGCCATCAGGGGGACAGCACAAGAGACCCAGTACTTC; CDR3 protein: CAIRGTAQETQYF
clone size: NA; V gene: TRBV9; J gene: TRBJ1-1; D gene: TRBD1; CDR3 DNA: TGTGCCAGCAGCGTAGGGACAGGGGGCAACACTGAAGCTTTCTTT; CDR3 protein: CASSVGTGGNTEAFF
clone size: once; V gene: TRBV6-5; J gene: TRBJ2-7; D gene: TRBD1; CDR3 DNA: TGTGCCAGCAGTTACGTGAGGGGGCGCCTCGGCGAGCAGTACTTC; CDR3 protein: CASSYVRGRLGEQYF
clone size: few; V gene: TRBV18; J gene: TRBJ1-4; D gene: NA; CDR3 DNA: TGTGCCAGCTCAGTCCTCCCCGGGACAACTAATGAAAAACTGTTTTTT; CDR3 protein: CASSVLPGTTNEKLFF
clone size: few; V gene: TRBV2; J gene: TRBJ2-2; D gene: TRBD1; CDR3 DNA: TGTGCCAGTAGGGACAGTCTCACCGGGGAGCTGTTTTTT; CDR3 protein: CASRDSLTGELFF
clone size: NA; V gene: TRBV27; J gene: TRBJ2-7; D gene: NA; CDR3 DNA: TGTGCCAGTGGAGGGGCGAACACCTACGAGCAGTACTTC; CDR3 protein: CASGGANTYEQYF
clone size: NA; V gene: TRBV28; J gene: TRBJ1-2; D gene: NA; CDR3 DNA: TGTGCCAGCAGTAAGCGACAGCCGTATGGCTACACCTTC; CDR3 protein: CASSKRQPYGYTF
clone size: once; V gene: TRBV10-2; J gene: TRBJ1-2; D gene: TRBD1; CDR3 DNA: TGCGCCAGCACCGGGACAGGGTCGAACTATGGCTACACCTTC; CDR3 protein: CASTGTGSNYGYTF